The sequence of this TCR beta chain was determined in a study of T cell clones after liver transplantation. Study-wide context: As an antigen-independent comparator, third-party-reactive TCRbeta sequences came from pre-transplant mixed lymphocyte reactions. Study results and limitations: Graft donor-reactive T cells may have migrated into the graft rather than being deleted.

This clone came up a few times. As yet, its antigen is unknown. Looked up from germline, CDR1 is MNHEY and CDR2 is SVGAGI. The CDR3 has 15 residues. V was cut by 0 bases and J by 4 bases, with 10 bases left in between. Clones were read by immunoSEQ multiplex PCR, and TCRdb kept only the in-frame ones, dropping some. The sample holds tens of thousands of clones, roughly 83% seen once. The receptor was derived from a human patient who received a liver transplant. Some T cells may be provided by the graft donor. The sample was CD4+ T cells from blood, taken at the 22-month timepoint. The chain couples TRBV6-5 to TRBJ1-5; no clear D gene. This chain's CDR3 is CASSYSKRENQPQHF. DNA for the CDR3: TGTGCCAGCAGTTACTCAAAGAGGGAAAATCAGCCCCAGCATTTT.